This TCR beta chain was identified during a study of cytomegalovirus exposure and HLA in healthy donors. Broader study findings: HLA alleles showed associations with some 17,000 TCR beta sequences in a later analysis, at a 0.05 false discovery rate. It was confirmed in vitro that a few of the CMV-associated chains were specific for CMV antigens. It was 150 to 200 TCR beta chains that were listed as cytomegalovirus-associated.

Points on this clone: Its matching antigen is unknown.

The PCR employed 60 Vbeta primers together with 13 Jbeta primers. Per the study methods: A follow-up analysis tallied 60 million to 85 million unique TCR beta chains, roughly 11 million shared. Some clones are missing from TCRdb's copy, which holds only in-frame ones; the method was immunoSEQ multiplex PCR. That table supplies the V and J calls and clone size; D and trimming were determined from the DNA. The sample holds around 150,000 clones, 75% seen once. Sequencing input: PBMCs. This TCR was recovered from a man between 18 and 29 years old in good health and CMV-seropositive.

CDR3 nucleotides: TGTGCCAGCAGTGAAGTCCCTGAGAATGAGCAGTTCTTC. Translated, it gives CASSEVPENEQFF. The chain is built from TRBV6-1 and TRBJ2-1, with D unclear. CDR3 length: 13 amino acids. Per the germline V gene, CDR1 is MNHNS and CDR2 is SASEGT. V lost 1 base and J lost 7, with 8 bases in between.